Listed here are 5 T cell receptor beta chains from one sample, sequenced in a study of T cell repertoires in cytomegalovirus infection. Each CDR3 protein gets one entry after TCRdb re-called the reads with MiXCR. The data contain 800,000 to 950,000 distinct CDR3 sequences, less than 35% of them singletons. Antigens of these TCRs are unknown. This sample comprised cultured CD8+ T cells from PBMCs, obtained from culture after CMV antigen stimulation. Receptor source: a human donor in good health (CMV status not recorded). Some clones in this sample may be carry-over from other donors' samples.

This clonotype was observed a few times. CDR3 DNA: TGTGCCAGCAGCTTAGCTCTGGGAGGAGACTATGGCTACACCTTC. Translating it yields CASSLALGGDYGYTF. J is TRBJ1-2 and V is TRBV7-9; the D is unclear. Germline V gene lookup returns CDR1 SEHNR and CDR2 FQNEAQ (reference sequence). The V end was cut by 0 bases, the J end by 3 bases, with 11 bases between. The CDR3 totals 15 residues. Supplemented by reference TRBV7-9 and TRBJ1-2, the full variable domain reads DTGVSQNPRHKITKRGQNVTFRCDPISEHNRLYWYRQTLGQGPEFLTYFQNEAQLEKSRLLSDRFSAERPKGSFSTLEIQRTEQGDSAMYLCASSLALGGDYGYTFGSGTRLTVV.

The chain recombines TRBV2 with TRBJ1-2; possibly TRBD1 for D (5 bases). Trimming shortened V by 10 bases and J by 4 bases, and 22 bases separated the two germline ends. The CDR3 contains 15 residues. Germline lookup yields CDR1 SNHLY and CDR2 FYNNEI. The CDR3: CATKGDHRGTYGYTF. The CDR3 DNA reads TGTGCCACCAAAGGGGATCACAGAGGTACCTATGGCTACACCTTC.

Comments on this clonotype: It may be a read error: a sequence one base away is much more abundant. The chain recombines TRBV6-2 or TRBV6-3 with TRBJ1-1, with D possibly TRBD1 on 5 matching bases. This CDR3 is built from 14 residues. Germline V gene data show CDR1 as MNHEY and CDR2 as SVGEGT. CDR3 bases: TGTGCCAGCGGTTGGTGGGGCCCGAACACTGATGCTTTCTTT. Encoded protein: CASGWWGPNTDAFF.

This clonotype was counted only a few times. This chain links TRBV6-4 with TRBJ2-5; TRBD2 matches at 10 bases. Germline assignment: CDR1 MRHNA and CDR2 SNTAGT. V lost 5 bases and J lost 1; bases outside the gene matches: 7. The CDR3 consists of 16 residues. The CDR3 region has the DNA TGTGCCAGCAGTCCGGCTAGCGGGGGAGGCCAAGAGACCCAGTACTTC. Protein sequence: CASSPASGGGQETQYF.

This clonotype has more than one count but fewer than ten. V and J are TRBV7-9 and TRBJ2-7; D gene ambiguous. CDR3 length: 14 amino acids. Germline CDR1 and CDR2: SEHNR and FQNEAQ (reference sequence). Trimming stripped 1 base from V and 5 bases from J, with 12 bases between. CDR3 sequence (DNA): TGTGCCAGCAGCTTAGTGTATCATTTGGACGAGCAGTACGTC. Protein: CASSLVYHLDEQYV.